This record covers a single T cell receptor (beta chain). This sample is part of a study of blood T cell repertoires in COVID-19. Some clones are missing from TCRdb's copy, which holds only in-frame ones; the method was immunoSEQ multiplex PCR. The sample lists about 140,000 clones; approximately 86% were seen once. Between the trimmed V and J ends, which lost 6 bases and 2 bases, there was a span of 21 bases. CDR1 KGHDR and CDR2 SFDVKD come from the germline V gene. The CDR3 contains 18 residues. The rearrangement links TRBV24-1 to TRBJ2-2; D might be TRBD1 (7 bases). The sequence derives from a woman aged 55-70 years with acute or convalescent COVID-19. Sequenced input: peripheral blood. In DNA, the CDR3 is TGTGCCACCAGTCTTAAGCGGATGACAGGGACTAACACCGGGGAGCTGTTTTTT. Encoded protein: CATSLKRMTGTNTGELFF.